This record concerns one T cell receptor (beta chain) sequence. This record belongs to a study of blood T cell repertoires in COVID-19. In the study overall: Acute and convalescent COVID-19 samples came from the United States, Italy and Spain. T cells, B-cell-depleted T cells, or PBMCs supplied cDNA or gDNA.

The CDR3 runs to 14 residues. Looked up from germline, CDR1 is MNHEY and CDR2 is SVGEGT. V shed 5 bases and J shed 0 bases, with 10 bases lying between them. How the authors handled the data: Amplification from reference gene primers served as the basis for estimated nucleated cell counts. Clones were sequenced by immunoSEQ multiplex PCR, and TCRdb holds only the in-frame ones, with some missing. V and J calls and clone size are given by that table; D and trimming were obtained from the DNA. The sample includes some 150,000 clones, 87% of them seen just once. This rearrangement joins TRBV6-2 or TRBV6-3 to TRBJ1-2; possibly TRBD1 for D (5 bases). This TCR derives from a woman aged 55-69 years with active or convalescent COVID-19. Sample: peripheral blood. CDR3 loop: CASSPGPSNYGYTF. The CDR3, as DNA: TGTGCCAGCAGTCCAGGGCCTTCTAACTATGGCTACACCTTC.